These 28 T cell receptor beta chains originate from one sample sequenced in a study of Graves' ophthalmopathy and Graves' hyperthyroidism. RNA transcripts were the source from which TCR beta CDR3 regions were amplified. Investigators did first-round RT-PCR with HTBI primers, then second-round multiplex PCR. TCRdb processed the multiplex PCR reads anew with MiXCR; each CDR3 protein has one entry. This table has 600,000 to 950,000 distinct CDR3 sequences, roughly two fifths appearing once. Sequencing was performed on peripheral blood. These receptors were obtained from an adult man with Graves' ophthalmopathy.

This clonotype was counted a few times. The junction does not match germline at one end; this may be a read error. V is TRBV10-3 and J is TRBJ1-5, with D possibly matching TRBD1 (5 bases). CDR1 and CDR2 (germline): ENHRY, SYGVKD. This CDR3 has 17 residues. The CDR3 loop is CASSYSMGGWGSQPQHF. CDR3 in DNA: TGTGCCAGCAGTTACTCGATGGGGGGATGGGGCAGTCAGCCCCAGCATTTT.

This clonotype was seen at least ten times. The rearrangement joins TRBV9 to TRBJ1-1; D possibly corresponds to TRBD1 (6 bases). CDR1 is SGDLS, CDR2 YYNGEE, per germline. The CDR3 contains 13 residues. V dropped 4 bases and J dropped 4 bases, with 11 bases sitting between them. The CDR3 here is CASSTRGGTEAFF. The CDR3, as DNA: TGTGCCAGCAGCACCAGGGGAGGCACTGAAGCTTTCTTT. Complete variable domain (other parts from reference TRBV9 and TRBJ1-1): DSGVTQTPKHLITATGQRVTLRCSPRSGDLSVYWYQQSLDQGLQFLIQYYNGEERAKGNILERFSAQQFPDLHSELNLSSLELGDSALYFCASSTRGGTEAFFGQGTRLTVV.

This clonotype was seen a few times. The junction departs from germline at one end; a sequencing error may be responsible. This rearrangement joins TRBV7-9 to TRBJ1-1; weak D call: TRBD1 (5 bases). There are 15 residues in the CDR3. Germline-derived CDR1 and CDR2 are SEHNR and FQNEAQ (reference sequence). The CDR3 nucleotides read TGCGCCAGCAGCCAGCCCCGGGAGGGACGCACTGAAGCTTTCTTT. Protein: CASSQPREGRTEAFF.

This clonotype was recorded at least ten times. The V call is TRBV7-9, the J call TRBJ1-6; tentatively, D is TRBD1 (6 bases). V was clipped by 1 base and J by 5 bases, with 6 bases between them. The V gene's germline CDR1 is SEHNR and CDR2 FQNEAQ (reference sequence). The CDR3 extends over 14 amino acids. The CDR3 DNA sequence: TGTGCCAGCAGCTTAGACAGGGATAATTCACCCCTCCACTTT. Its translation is CASSLDRDNSPLHF.

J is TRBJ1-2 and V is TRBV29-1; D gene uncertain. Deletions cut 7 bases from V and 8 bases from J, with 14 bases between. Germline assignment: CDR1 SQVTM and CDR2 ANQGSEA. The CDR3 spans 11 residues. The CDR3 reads CSATSREGYTF. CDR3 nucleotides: TGCAGCGCGACGAGTCGGGAGGGCTACACCTTC.

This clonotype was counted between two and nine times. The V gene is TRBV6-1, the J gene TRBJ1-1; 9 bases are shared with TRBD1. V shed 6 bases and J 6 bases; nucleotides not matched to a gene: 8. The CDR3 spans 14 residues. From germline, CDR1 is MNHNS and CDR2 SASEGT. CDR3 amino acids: CASRPGTGFSEAFF. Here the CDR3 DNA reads TGTGCCAGCAGACCCGGGACAGGGTTTTCTGAAGCTTTCTTT.

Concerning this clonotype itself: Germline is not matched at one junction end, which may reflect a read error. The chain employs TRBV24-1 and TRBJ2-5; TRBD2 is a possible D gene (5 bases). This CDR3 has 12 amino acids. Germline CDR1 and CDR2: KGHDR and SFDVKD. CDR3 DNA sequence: TGTGCCACCAGTGCGGGGATAGAGGCCCAGTACTTC. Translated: CATSAGIEAQYF.

In nucleotides, the CDR3 is TGTGCCAGTAGTATAGCCCGGACAGGAACAACTAATGAAAAACTGTTTTTT. It specifies CASSIARTGTTNEKLFF. This chain joins TRBV19 and TRBJ1-4, with 7 bases aligning to TRBD1. J was trimmed by 0 bases and V by 1 base; bases with no gene match: 5. The germline V gene has CDR1 LNHDA and CDR2 SQIVND (reference sequence). This CDR3 region has 17 residues.

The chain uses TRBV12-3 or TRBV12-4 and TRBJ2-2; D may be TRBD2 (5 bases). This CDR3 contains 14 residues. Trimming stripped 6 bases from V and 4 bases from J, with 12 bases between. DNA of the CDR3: TGTGCCAGCAGGTATAGCGTGGGCACCGGGGAGCTGTTTTTT. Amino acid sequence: CASRYSVGTGELFF.

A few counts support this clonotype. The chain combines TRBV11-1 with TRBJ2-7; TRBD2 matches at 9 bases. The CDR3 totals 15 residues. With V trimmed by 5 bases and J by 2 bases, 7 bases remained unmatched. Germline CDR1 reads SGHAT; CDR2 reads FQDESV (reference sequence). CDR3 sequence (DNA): TGTGCCAGCAGCCCTACTAGCGGGTTTACCTACGAGCAGTACTTC. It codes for CASSPTSGFTYEQYF.

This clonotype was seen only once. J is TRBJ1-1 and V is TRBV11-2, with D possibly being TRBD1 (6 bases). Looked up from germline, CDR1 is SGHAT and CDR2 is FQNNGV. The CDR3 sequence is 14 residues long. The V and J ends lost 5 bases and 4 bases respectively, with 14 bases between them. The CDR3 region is CASSGWGRSTEAFF. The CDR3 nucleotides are TGTGCCAGCAGCGGATGGGGGCGAAGCACTGAAGCTTTCTTT.

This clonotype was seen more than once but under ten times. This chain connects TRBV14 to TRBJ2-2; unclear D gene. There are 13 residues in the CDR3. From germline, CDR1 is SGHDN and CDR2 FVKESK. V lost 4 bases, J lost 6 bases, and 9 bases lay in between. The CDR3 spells CASSPRVSGELFF. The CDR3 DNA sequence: TGTGCCAGCAGCCCAAGGGTATCCGGGGAGCTGTTTTTT.

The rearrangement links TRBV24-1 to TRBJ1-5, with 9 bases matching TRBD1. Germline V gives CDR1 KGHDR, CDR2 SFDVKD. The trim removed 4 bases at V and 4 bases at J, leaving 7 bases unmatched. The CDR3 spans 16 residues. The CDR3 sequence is CATSDPGQGLNQPQHF. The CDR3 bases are TGTGCCACCAGTGACCCGGGACAGGGATTGAATCAGCCCCAGCATTTT.

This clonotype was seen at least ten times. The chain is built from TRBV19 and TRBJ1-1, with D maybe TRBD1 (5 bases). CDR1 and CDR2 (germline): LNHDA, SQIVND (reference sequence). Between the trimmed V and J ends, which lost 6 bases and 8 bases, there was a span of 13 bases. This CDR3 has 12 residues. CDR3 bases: TGTGCCAGTAGGTCGGGACGGGCCGAAGCTTTCTTT. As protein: CASRSGRAEAFF.

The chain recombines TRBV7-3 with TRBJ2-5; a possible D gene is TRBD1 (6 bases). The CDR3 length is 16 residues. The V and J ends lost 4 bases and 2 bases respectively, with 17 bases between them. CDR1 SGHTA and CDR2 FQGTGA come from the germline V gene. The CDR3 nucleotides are TGTGCCAGCAGCTCCCTAGGCCGGGACACACAAGAGACCCAGTACTTC. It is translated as CASSSLGRDTQETQYF. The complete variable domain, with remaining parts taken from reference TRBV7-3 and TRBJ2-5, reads GAGVSQTPSNKVTEKGKYVELRCDPISGHTALYWYRQSLGQGPEFLIYFQGTGAADDSGLPNDRFFAVRPEGSVSTLKIQRTERGDSAVYLCASSSLGRDTQETQYFGPGTRLLVL.

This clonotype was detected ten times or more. CDR3 sequence: CASGDSGNQPQHF. Here the CDR3 DNA reads TGTGCCAGCGGAGACAGTGGCAATCAGCCCCAGCATTTT. This chain uses TRBV12-3 or TRBV12-4 with TRBJ1-5; a possible D gene is TRBD1 (5 bases). Trimming removed 8 bases at V and 2 bases at J, with 10 bases between. This CDR3 is 13 amino acids long.

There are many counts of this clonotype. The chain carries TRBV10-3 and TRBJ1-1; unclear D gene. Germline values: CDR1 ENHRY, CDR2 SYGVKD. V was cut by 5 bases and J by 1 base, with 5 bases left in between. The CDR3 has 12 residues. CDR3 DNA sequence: TGTGCCATCAGTTCCCAGAACACTGAAGCTTTCTTT. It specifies CAISSQNTEAFF.

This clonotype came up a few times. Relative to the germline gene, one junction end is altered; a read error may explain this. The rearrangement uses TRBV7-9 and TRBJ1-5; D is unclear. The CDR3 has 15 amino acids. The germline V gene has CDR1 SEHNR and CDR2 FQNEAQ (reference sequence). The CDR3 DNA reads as TGCGCCAGCAGCCAAGATTTGGGAAGCAATCAGCCCCAGCATTTT. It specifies CASSQDLGSNQPQHF.

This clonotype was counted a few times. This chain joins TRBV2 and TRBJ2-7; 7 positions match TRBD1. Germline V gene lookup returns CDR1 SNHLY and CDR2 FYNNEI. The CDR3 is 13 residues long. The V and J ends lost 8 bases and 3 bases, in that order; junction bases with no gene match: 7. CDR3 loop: CASARTGVYEQYF. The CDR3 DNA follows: TGTGCCAGCGCTCGGACAGGAGTCTACGAGCAGTACTTC.

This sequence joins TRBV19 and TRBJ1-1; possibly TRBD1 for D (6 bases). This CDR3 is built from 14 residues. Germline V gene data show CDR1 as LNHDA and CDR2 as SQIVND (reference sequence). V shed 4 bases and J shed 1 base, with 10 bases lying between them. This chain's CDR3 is CASSTTGENTEAFF. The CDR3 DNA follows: TGTGCCAGTAGTACGACAGGAGAGAACACTGAAGCTTTCTTT.

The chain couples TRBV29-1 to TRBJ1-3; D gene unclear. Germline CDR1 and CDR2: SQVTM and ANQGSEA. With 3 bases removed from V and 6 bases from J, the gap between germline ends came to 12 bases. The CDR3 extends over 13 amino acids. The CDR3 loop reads CSVDSRVENTIYF. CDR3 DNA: TGCAGCGTTGATTCACGGGTCGAAAACACCATATATTTT. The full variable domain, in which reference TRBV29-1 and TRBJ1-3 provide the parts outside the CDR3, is SAVISQKPSRDICQRGTSLTIQCQVDSQVTMMFWYRQQPGQSLTLIATANQGSEATYESGFVIDKFPISRPNLTFSTLTVSNMSPEDSSIYLCSVDSRVENTIYFGEGSWLTVV.

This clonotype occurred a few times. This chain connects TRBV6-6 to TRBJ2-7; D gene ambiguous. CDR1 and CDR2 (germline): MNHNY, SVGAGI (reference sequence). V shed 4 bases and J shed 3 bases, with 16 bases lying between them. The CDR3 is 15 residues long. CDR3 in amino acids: CASSSLITRYYEQYF. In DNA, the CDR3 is TGTGCCAGCAGTTCTTTGATCACCCGTTACTACGAGCAGTACTTC.

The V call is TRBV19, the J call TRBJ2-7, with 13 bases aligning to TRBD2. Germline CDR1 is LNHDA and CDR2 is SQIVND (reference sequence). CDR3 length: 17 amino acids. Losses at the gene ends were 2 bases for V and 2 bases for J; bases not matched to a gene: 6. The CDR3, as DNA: TGTGCCAGTAGTATACGGGGACTAGCGGGACTCCCCTACGAGCAGTACTTC. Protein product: CASSIRGLAGLPYEQYF.

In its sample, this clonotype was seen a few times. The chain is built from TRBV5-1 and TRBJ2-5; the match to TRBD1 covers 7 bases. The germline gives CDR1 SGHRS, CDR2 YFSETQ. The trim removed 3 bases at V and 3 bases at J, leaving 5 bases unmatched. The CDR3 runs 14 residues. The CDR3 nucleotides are TGCGCCAGCAGCTCCGGGACAGCCAAAGAGACCCAGTACTTC. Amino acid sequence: CASSSGTAKETQYF.

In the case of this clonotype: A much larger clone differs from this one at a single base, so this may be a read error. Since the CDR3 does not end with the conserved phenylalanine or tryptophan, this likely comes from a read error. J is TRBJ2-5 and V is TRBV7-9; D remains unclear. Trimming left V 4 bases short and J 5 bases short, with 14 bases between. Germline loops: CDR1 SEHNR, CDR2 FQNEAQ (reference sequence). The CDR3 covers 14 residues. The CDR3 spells CASSSYITSETQYY. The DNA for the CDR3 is TGTGCCAGCAGCTCGTACATAACAAGTGAGACCCAGTACTAC.

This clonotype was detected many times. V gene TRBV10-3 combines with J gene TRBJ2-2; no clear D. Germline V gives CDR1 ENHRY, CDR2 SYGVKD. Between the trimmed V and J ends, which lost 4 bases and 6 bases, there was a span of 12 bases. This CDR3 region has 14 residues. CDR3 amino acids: CAISGPQAAGELFF. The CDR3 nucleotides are TGTGCCATCAGTGGACCCCAGGCTGCCGGGGAGCTGTTTTTT.

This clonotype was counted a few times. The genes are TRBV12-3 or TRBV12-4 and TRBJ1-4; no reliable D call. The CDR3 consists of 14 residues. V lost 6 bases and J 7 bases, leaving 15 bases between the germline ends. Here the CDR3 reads CASSPLGRSEKLFF. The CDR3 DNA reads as TGTGCCAGCAGCCCGTTGGGGAGGAGTGAAAAACTGTTTTTT.

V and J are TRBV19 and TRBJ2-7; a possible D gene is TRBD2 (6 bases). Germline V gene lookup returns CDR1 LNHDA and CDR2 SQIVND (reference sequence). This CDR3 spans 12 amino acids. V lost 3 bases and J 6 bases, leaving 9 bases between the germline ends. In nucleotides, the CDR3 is TGTGCCAGTAGTATTTCCGGGAGCGAGCAGTACTTC. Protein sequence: CASSISGSEQYF.